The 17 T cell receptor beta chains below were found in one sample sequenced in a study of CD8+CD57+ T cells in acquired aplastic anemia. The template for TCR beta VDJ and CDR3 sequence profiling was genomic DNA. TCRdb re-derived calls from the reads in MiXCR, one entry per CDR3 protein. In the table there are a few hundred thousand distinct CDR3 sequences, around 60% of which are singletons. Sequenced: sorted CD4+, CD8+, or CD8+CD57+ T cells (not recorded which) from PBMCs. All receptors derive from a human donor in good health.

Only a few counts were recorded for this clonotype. Written as DNA, the CDR3 is TGTGCCAGCATTCGTGAGACACCGAACACTGAAGCTTTCTTT. This translates into CASIRETPNTEAFF. V and J are TRBV2 and TRBJ1-1, with D unclear. Trimming left V 7 bases short and J 1 base short, with 13 bases between. Per the germline V gene, CDR1 is SNHLY and CDR2 is FYNNEI. This CDR3 spans 14 amino acids.

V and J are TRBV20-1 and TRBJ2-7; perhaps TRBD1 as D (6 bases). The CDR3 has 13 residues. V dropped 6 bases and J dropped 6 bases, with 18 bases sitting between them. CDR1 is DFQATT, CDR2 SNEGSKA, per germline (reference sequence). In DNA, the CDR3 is TGCAGTGCCACATCACAGGGTAATCCCGAGCAGTACTTC. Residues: CSATSQGNPEQYF.

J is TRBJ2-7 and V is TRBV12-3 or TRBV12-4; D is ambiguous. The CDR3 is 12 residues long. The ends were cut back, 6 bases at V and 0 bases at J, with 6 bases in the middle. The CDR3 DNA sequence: TGTGCCAGCAGATCAGACTCCTACGAGCAGTACTTC. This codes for CASRSDSYEQYF.

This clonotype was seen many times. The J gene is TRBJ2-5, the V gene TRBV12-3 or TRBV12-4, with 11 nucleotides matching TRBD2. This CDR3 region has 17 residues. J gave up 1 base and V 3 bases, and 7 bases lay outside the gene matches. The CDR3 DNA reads TGTGCCAGCAGTTTGCTGCCGGGACTAGCGGTCCAAGAGACCCAGTACTTC. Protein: CASSLLPGLAVQETQYF.

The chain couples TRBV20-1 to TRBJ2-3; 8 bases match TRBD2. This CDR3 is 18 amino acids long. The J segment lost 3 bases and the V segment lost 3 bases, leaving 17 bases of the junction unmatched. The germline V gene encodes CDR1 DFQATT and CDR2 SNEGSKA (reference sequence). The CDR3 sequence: CSASQSSWVAGRTDTQYF. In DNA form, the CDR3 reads TGCAGTGCTAGCCAAAGTAGTTGGGTAGCGGGAAGGACAGATACGCAGTATTTT.

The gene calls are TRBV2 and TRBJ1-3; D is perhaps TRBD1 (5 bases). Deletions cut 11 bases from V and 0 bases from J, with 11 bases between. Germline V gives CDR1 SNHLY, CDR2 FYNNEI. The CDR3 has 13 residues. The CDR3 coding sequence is TGTGCCGGGGGACCGAACTCTGGAAACACCATATATTTT. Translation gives CAGGPNSGNTIYF.

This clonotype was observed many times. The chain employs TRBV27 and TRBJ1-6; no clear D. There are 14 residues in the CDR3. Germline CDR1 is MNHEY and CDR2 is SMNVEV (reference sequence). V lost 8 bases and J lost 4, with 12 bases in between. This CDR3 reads CASGMGTYNSPLHF. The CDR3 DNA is TGTGCCAGCGGTATGGGCACTTATAATTCACCCCTCCACTTT.

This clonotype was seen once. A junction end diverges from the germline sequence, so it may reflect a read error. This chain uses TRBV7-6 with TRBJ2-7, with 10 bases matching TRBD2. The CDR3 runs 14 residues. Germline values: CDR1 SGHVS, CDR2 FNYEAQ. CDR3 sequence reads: CASSLAGVAYEQYF. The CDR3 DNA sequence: TGTGCCAGCAGCCTAGCGGGGGTCGCCTACGAGCAGTACTTC.

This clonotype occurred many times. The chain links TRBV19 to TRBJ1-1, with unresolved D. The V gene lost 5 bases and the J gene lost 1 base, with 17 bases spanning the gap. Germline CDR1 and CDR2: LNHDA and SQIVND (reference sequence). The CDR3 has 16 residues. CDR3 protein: CASSPRPPGSNTEAFF. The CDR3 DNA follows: TGTGCCAGTAGTCCTCGGCCTCCTGGTTCGAACACTGAAGCTTTCTTT.

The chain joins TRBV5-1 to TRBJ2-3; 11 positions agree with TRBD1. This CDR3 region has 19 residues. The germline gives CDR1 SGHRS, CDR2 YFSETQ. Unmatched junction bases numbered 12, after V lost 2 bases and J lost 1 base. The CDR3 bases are TGCGCCAGCAGCTTAGGAACTGGGACAGGGGGATACGGCACAGATACGCAGTATTTT. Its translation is CASSLGTGTGGYGTDTQYF.

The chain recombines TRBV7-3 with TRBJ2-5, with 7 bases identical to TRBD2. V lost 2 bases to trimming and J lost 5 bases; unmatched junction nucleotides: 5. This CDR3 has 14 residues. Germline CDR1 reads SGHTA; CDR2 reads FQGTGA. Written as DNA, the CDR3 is TGTGCCAGCAGCTTAGCGGGAGAGTTGGAGACCCAGTACTTC. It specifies CASSLAGELETQYF.

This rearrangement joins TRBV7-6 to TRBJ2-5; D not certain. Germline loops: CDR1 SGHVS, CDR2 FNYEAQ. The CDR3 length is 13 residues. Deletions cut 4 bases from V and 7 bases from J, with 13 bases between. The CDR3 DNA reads TGTGCCAGCAGCTCCCCGATGGAAGGGACCCAGTACTTC. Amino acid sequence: CASSSPMEGTQYF.

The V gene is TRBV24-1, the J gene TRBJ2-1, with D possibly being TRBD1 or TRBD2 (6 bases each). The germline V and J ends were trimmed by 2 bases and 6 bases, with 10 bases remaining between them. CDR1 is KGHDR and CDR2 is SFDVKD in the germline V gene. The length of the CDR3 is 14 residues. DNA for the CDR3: TGTGCCACCAGTGATTGGGGGGCTGGCAATGAGCAGTTCTTC. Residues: CATSDWGAGNEQFF.

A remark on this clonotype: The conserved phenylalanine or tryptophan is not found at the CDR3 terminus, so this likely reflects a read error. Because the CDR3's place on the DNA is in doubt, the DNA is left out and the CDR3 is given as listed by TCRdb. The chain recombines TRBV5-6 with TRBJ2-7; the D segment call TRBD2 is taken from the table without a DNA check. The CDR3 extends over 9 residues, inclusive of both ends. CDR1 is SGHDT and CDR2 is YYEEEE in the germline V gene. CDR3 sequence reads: CASSLALEG.

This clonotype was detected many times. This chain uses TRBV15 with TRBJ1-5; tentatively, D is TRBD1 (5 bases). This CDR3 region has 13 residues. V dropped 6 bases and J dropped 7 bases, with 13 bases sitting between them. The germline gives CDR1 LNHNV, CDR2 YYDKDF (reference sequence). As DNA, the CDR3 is TGTGCCACCAGTGGGGACCGCCAACAGCCCCAGCATTTT. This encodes CATSGDRQQPQHF. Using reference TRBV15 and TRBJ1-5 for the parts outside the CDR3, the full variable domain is DAMVIQNPRYQVTQFGKPVTLSCSQTLNHNVMYWYQQKSSQAPKLLFHYYDKDFNNEADTPDNFQSRRPNTSFCFLDIRSPGLGDTAMYLCATSGDRQQPQHFGDGTRLSIL.

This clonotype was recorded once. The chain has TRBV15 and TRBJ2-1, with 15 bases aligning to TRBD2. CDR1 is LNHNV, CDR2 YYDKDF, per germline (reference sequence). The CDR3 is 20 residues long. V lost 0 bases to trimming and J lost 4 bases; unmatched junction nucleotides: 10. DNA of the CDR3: TGTGCCACCAGCAGAGATCCCGGGACTAGCGGGGGGCCTTCATACAATGAGCAGTTCTTC. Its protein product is CATSRDPGTSGGPSYNEQFF.

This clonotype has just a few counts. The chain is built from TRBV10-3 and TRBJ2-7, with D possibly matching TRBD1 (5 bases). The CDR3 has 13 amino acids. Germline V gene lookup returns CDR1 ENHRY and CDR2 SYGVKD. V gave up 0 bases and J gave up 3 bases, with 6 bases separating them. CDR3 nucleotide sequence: TGTGCCATCAGTGAGTCAGGGGTCTACGAGCAGTACTTC. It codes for CAISESGVYEQYF.